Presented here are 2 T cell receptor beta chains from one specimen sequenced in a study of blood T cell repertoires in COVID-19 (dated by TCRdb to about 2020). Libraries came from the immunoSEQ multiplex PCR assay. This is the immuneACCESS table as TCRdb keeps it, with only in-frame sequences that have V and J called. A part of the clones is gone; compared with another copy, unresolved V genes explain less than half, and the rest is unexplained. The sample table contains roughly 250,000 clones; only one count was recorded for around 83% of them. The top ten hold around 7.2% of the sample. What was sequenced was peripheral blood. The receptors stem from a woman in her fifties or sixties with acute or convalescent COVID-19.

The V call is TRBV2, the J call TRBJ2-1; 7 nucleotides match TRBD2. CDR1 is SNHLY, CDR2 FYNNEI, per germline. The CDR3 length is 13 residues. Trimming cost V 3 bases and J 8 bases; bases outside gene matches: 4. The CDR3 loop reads CASSDLGRDEQFF. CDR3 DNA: TGTGCCAGCAGTGATCTTGGGAGGGATGAGCAGTTCTTC.

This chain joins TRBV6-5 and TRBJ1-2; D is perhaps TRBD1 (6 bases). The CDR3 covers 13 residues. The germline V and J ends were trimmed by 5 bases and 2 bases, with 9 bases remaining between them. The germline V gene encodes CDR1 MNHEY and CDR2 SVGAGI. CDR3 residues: CASSRTGNYGYTF. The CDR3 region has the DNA TGTGCCAGCAGTCGCACAGGGAACTATGGCTACACCTTC.